The 9 T cell receptor beta chains given below trace back to one sample, sequenced in a study of cytomegalovirus exposure and HLA in healthy donors. Sequencing used immunoSEQ multiplex PCR; TCRdb keeps in-frame clones, though not all of them. The sample lists 260,000 or so clones; 90% were seen once. The specimen was PBMCs. These receptors all stem from a woman in her twenties or thirties in good health and CMV-seronegative.

This chain joins TRBV28 and TRBJ1-3; 9 nucleotides agree with TRBD1. Germline CDR1 reads MDHEN; CDR2 reads SYDVKM. V trimming: 5 bases; J trimming: 0 bases; junction bases outside the gene matches: 14. This CDR3 is 19 amino acids long. The CDR3 DNA reads as TGTGCCAGCAGTCGCGTGGGGGTGGACAGGGGAGACTCTGGAAACACCATATATTTT. Its translation: CASSRVGVDRGDSGNTIYF. Filled out from reference TRBV28 and TRBJ1-3, the complete variable domain reads DVKVTQSSRYLVKRTGEKVFLECVQDMDHENMFWYRQDPGLGLRLIYFSYDVKMKEKGDIPEGYSVSREKKERFSLILESASTNQTSMYLCASSRVGVDRGDSGNTIYFGEGSWLTVV.

The chain carries TRBV5-1 and TRBJ1-3, with D perhaps matching TRBD1 (6 bases). The CDR3 is 14 residues long. The germline V and J ends were trimmed by 2 bases and 2 bases, with 8 bases remaining between them. In germline, CDR1 is SGHRS, CDR2 YFSETQ. The CDR3 here is CASSFGTPGNTIYF. DNA for the CDR3: TGCGCCAGCAGCTTCGGGACACCTGGAAACACCATATATTTT.

The chain recombines TRBV11-2 with TRBJ2-1; 7 bases agree with TRBD1. CDR1 is SGHAT, CDR2 FQNNGV, per germline. Trimming removed 3 bases from V and 2 bases from J; junction bases left unmatched: 13. CDR3 length: 18 amino acids. This CDR3 reads CASSFPHRGTSAYNEQFF. The CDR3 region has the DNA TGTGCCAGCAGCTTCCCCCACAGGGGAACGTCCGCCTACAATGAGCAGTTCTTC.

The rearrangement links TRBV7-9 to TRBJ1-1; no definite D call. V was clipped by 5 bases and J by 7 bases, with 8 bases between them. The CDR3 loop spans 11 amino acids. Germline CDR1 SEHNR, CDR2 FQNEAQ (reference sequence). The CDR3 nucleotides are TGTGCCAGCAGCGCAGATTATGAAGCTTTCTTT. Amino acid sequence: CASSADYEAFF.

The chain combines TRBV7-2 with TRBJ2-3; no firm D call. V was shortened by 8 bases and J by 2 bases, with 14 bases between the two germline ends. This CDR3 has 14 amino acids. Germline CDR1 SGHTA, CDR2 FQGNSA. The CDR3 region is CASGSFYPTDTQYF. CDR3 DNA sequence: TGTGCCAGCGGGTCCTTCTATCCCACAGATACGCAGTATTTT.

The V and J genes are TRBV4-3 and TRBJ2-5; 8 nucleotides agree with TRBD2. J lost 2 bases, V lost 4 bases, and 9 bases had no gene match. The germline V gene has CDR1 LGHNA and CDR2 YSLEER. The CDR3 contains 16 residues. The CDR3 coding sequence is TGCGCCAGCAGCCCATGGGCTAGCGGGCTACAAGAGACCCAGTACTTC. Its translation is CASSPWASGLQETQYF.

This chain connects TRBV28 to TRBJ2-5, with 7 bases matching TRBD2. After removal of 2 bases from V and 4 bases from J, the junction contained 7 bases not matched to a gene. Germline-derived CDR1 and CDR2 are MDHEN and SYDVKM. The CDR3 runs 15 residues. CDR3 amino acids: CASSLGGGPRETQYF. The CDR3 bases are TGTGCCAGCAGTTTAGGGGGAGGGCCGCGAGAGACCCAGTACTTC.

This clone was recorded many times. The chain couples TRBV6-1 to TRBJ1-1; D uncertain. There are 15 residues in the CDR3. Germline lookup yields CDR1 MNHNS and CDR2 SASEGT. The V end lost 8 bases, the J end lost 1 base, and 17 bases lay between the germline ends. The CDR3 loop is CASGTTGGRNTEAFF. In DNA form, the CDR3 reads TGTGCCAGCGGAACTACGGGCGGGCGGAACACTGAAGCTTTCTTT.

The genes are TRBV6-1 and TRBJ2-2, with D perhaps matching TRBD2 (5 bases). The CDR3 sequence is 13 residues long. The ends were cut back, 3 bases at V and 10 bases at J, with 12 bases in the middle. Germline CDR1 is MNHNS and CDR2 is SASEGT. CDR3 amino acids: CASSEAGLKELFF. The DNA for the CDR3 is TGTGCCAGCAGTGAGGCGGGCCTGAAGGAGCTGTTTTTT.